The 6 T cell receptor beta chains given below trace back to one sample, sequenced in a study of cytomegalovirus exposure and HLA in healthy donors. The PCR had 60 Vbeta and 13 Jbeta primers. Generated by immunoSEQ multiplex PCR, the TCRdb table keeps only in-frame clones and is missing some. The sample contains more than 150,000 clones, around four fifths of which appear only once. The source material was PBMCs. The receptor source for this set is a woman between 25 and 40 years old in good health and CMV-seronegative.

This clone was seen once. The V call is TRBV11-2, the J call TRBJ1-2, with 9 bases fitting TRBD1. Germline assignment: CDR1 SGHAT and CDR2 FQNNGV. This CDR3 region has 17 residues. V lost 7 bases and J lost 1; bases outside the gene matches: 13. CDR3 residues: CASTLTGTGLLNYGYTF. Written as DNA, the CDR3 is TGTGCCAGCACCCTTACCGGGACAGGGCTTCTTAACTATGGCTACACCTTC.

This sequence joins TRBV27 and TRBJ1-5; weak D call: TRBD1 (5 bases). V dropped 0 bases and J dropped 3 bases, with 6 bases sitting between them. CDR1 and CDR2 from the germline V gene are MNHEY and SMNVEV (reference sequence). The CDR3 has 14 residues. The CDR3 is CASSLSQANQPQHF. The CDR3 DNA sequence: TGTGCCAGCAGTTTATCACAGGCCAATCAGCCCCAGCATTTT.

CDR3 bases: TGTGCCAGCAGCTTATCTGGGGGGAACGCCTACGAGCAGTACTTC. Its translation: CASSLSGGNAYEQYF. The rearrangement links TRBV7-9 to TRBJ2-7, with D perhaps TRBD2 (6 bases). The CDR3 spans 15 residues. Germline assignment: CDR1 SEHNR and CDR2 FQNEAQ (reference sequence). The V and J ends lost 2 bases and 2 bases respectively, with 13 bases between them.

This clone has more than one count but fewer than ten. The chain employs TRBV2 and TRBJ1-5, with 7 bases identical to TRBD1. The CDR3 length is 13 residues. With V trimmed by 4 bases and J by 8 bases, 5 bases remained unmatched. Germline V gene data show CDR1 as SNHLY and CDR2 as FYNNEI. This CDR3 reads CASSGDSREPQHF. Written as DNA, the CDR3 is TGTGCCAGCAGTGGGGACAGTAGGGAGCCCCAGCATTTT.

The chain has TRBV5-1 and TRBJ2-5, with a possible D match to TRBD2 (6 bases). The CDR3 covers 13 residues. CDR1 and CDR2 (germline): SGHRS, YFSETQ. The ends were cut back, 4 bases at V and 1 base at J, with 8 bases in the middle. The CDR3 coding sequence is TGCGCCAGCAGCCTGACTAGCCAAGAGACCCAGTACTTC. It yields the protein CASSLTSQETQYF.

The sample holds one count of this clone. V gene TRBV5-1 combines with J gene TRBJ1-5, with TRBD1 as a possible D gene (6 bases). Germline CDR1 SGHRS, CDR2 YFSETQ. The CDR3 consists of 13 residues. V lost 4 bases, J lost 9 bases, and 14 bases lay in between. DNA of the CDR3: TGCGCCAGCAGCCCGGGGGCGGGAGGGCCCCAGCATTTT. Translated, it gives CASSPGAGGPQHF.